One and the same sample provided the 14 T cell receptor beta chains below, sequenced in a study of T-cell reconstitution after alpha-beta-depleted transplantation in children. It was with unique molecular identifiers that the TCRbeta library was prepared. MiXCR, applied by TCRdb to the PCR reads, yields one record per CDR3 protein. The sample shows 17,000 or so distinct CDR3 sequences, 9.5% to 15% of them seen only once. The sample consisted of PBMCs, mostly from graft donor cells, taken 180 days after TCRalphabeta/CD19-depleted stem cell transplant. The receptor source for this set is a boy in the first two years of life who had a stem cell transplant for Wiskott-Aldrich syndrome, so the T cells may come from the graft donor.

This clonotype was counted many times. The chain couples TRBV11-1 to TRBJ2-1; unclear D gene. The CDR3 has 11 residues. Per germline, CDR1 SGHAT and CDR2 FQDESV (reference sequence). V gave up 6 bases and J gave up 1 base, with 1 base separating them. CDR3: CASRSYNEQFF. For the CDR3, the DNA is TGTGCCAGCAGGTCCTACAATGAGCAGTTCTTC. Based on the CDR3 plus reference TRBV11-1 and TRBJ2-1, the full variable domain is EAEVAQSPRYKITEKSQAVAFWCDPISGHATLYWYRQILGQGPELLVQFQDESVVDDSQLPKDRFSAERLKGVDSTLKIQPAELGDSAMYLCASRSYNEQFFGPGTRLTVL.

The sample holds many counts of this clonotype. The rearrangement uses TRBV5-1 and TRBJ2-3; D is possibly TRBD2 (6 bases). The CDR3 has 14 amino acids. V lost 0 bases and J 1 base, leaving 6 bases between the germline ends. Germline CDR1 SGHRS, CDR2 YFSETQ. The CDR3 nucleotides are TGCGCCAGCAGCTTGGCTAGCGGCACAGATACGCAGTATTTT. This translates into CASSLASGTDTQYF.

This clonotype was counted many times. In DNA form, the CDR3 reads TGCGCCAGCAGCCTTTCGTACCGTTACAATGAGCAGTTCTTC. It encodes CASSLSYRYNEQFF. This chain uses TRBV5-1 with TRBJ2-1; no firm D call. The germline V gene has CDR1 SGHRS and CDR2 YFSETQ. The CDR3 totals 14 residues. Trimming stripped 4 bases from V and 4 bases from J, with 12 bases between.

This clonotype was recorded many times. The V call is TRBV5-1, the J call TRBJ2-3; TRBD2 matches 13 bases. V lost 3 bases, J lost 5 bases, and 6 bases stayed unmatched. The CDR3 spans 16 residues. Germline assignment: CDR1 SGHRS and CDR2 YFSETQ. CDR3: CASSSLAGGHQDTQYF. CDR3 DNA sequence: TGCGCCAGCAGCTCACTAGCGGGGGGGCATCAAGATACGCAGTATTTT.

This clonotype is judged medium-sized. The chain uses TRBV28 and TRBJ2-6; D is uncertain. This CDR3 comprises 15 residues. Germline-derived CDR1 and CDR2 are MDHEN and SYDVKM. Trimming cost V 3 bases and J 0 bases, with 6 bases left between them. Here the CDR3 reads CASSFWFSGANVLTF. The CDR3, as DNA: TGTGCCAGCAGTTTTTGGTTCTCTGGGGCCAACGTCCTGACTTTC.

This clonotype has only a few counts. This sequence joins TRBV24-1 and TRBJ2-1; D is unresolved. V lost 1 base, J lost 5 bases, and 5 bases lay in between. This CDR3 has 13 amino acids. Germline CDR1 and CDR2: KGHDR and SFDVKD. CDR3 sequence: CATSDFKNNEQFF. As DNA, the CDR3 is TGTGCCACCAGTGATTTCAAAAACAATGAGCAGTTCTTC.

V and J are TRBV6-5 and TRBJ2-7; 9 positions agree with TRBD1. Germline V CDR1 and CDR2: MNHEY, SVGAGI. This CDR3 is 16 amino acids long. The junction had 10 bases not matched to a gene; V was cut back by 0 bases and J by 7 bases. CDR3 loop: CASSYSPGQGLAEQYF. The CDR3 bases are TGTGCCAGCAGTTACTCGCCGGGACAGGGATTAGCAGAGCAGTACTTC.

This clonotype ranks as large (0.1 to 1%). The genes are TRBV28 and TRBJ1-2; D call uncertain. The CDR3 totals 13 residues. The V end was cut by 6 bases, the J end by 2 bases, with 10 bases between. Germline-derived CDR1 and CDR2 are MDHEN and SYDVKM. The CDR3 protein is CASSLVGNYGYTF. In nucleotides, the CDR3 is TGTGCCAGCAGCCTAGTCGGGAACTATGGCTACACCTTC.

The table lists this clonotype with many counts. The CDR3 bases are TGCAGCGCCGAGGGAGGGCCCTTTGAAGAGACCCAGTACTTC. Its translation: CSAEGGPFEETQYF. The chain joins TRBV29-1 to TRBJ2-5, with 7 nucleotides matching TRBD2. The CDR3 is 14 amino acids. V gave up 7 bases and J gave up 3 bases; unmatched junction bases: 11. Germline CDR1 and CDR2: SQVTM and ANQGSEA.

This clonotype appeared many times. The CDR3 DNA is TGTGCCAGCAGTCGGTGGTTTCGGGGTGAAGAGCAGTTCTTC. It specifies CASSRWFRGEEQFF. This sequence joins TRBV28 and TRBJ2-1; perhaps TRBD2 as D (5 bases). The V and J ends lost 5 bases and 10 bases respectively, with 18 bases between them. The CDR3 totals 14 residues. Germline V CDR1 and CDR2: MDHEN, SYDVKM.

The V and J genes are TRBV20-1 and TRBJ2-3, with D possibly matching TRBD1 (5 bases). Germline loops: CDR1 DFQATT, CDR2 SNEGSKA (reference sequence). V was clipped by 6 bases and J by 0 bases, with 16 bases between them. The CDR3 is 15 amino acids. This chain's CDR3 is CSAQNWGPSTDTQYF. The CDR3 nucleotides read TGCAGTGCCCAAAACTGGGGCCCTAGCACAGATACGCAGTATTTT.

This clonotype turned up a few times. The chain couples TRBV6-1 to TRBJ1-5; TRBD1 is a possible D gene (5 bases). This CDR3 contains 12 residues. In germline, CDR1 is MNHNS, CDR2 SASEGT. V shed 3 bases and J shed 7 bases, with 7 bases lying between them. The CDR3 DNA follows: TGTGCCAGCAGTGACGGGGGGCAGCCCCAGCATTTT. As protein: CASSDGGQPQHF.

This clonotype was seen only a few times. V and J are TRBV3-1 and TRBJ1-2; 7 positions match TRBD1. The CDR3 spans 15 residues. Germline V gene data show CDR1 as LGHDT and CDR2 as YNNKEL (reference sequence). The trim removed 4 bases at V and 8 bases at J, leaving 13 bases unmatched. The CDR3 DNA sequence: TGTGCCAGCAGCCCATACAACAGGGGATCTGTCGGCTACACCTTC. Translation: CASSPYNRGSVGYTF.

This clonotype has at least ten counts. Here the CDR3 DNA reads TGTGCCAGCAGCCGGCCGGGACTAGCGGCCGGGGAGCTGTTTTTT. This gives the protein CASSRPGLAAGELFF. V gene TRBV7-9 combines with J gene TRBJ2-2; the match to TRBD2 covers 11 bases. The CDR3 has 15 residues. The germline CDR1 and CDR2 sequences are SEHNR and FQNEAQ (reference sequence). V lost 5 bases, J lost 6 bases, and 5 bases stayed unmatched.